A single sample is the source of the 24 T cell receptor beta chains below, sequenced in a study of T cell repertoires in aging, cancer and after chemotherapy. Peripheral blood genomic DNA, not sorted cells or RNA, was the template. Rearranged V-D-J TRB sequences were amplified with a mixed TRB-A/B primer pool. TCRdb reanalysed the multiplex PCR reads using MiXCR and keeps one entry per CDR3 protein. Counted here are approximately 2,300 distinct CDR3 sequences, around a quarter occurring once; the ten biggest clones make up approximately 6.6%. Input material: blood. The receptors stem from a human donor with a solid tumor.

This clonotype is classed as large. V is TRBV19 and J is TRBJ1-2; 7 positions match TRBD1. From germline, CDR1 is LNHDA and CDR2 SQIVND (reference sequence). This CDR3 spans 15 amino acids. The J segment lost 4 bases and the V segment lost 3 bases, leaving 8 bases of the junction unmatched. The DNA of the CDR3 is TGTGCCAGTAGTATCGAGACAGGGAGAGGCTATGGCTACACCTTC. This sequence encodes CASSIETGRGYGYTF.

This clonotype is classed as large. The chain joins TRBV19 to TRBJ2-7, with TRBD1 matching over 8 bases. The CDR3 runs 16 residues. J lost 2 bases, V lost 6 bases, and 12 bases had no gene match. The V gene's germline CDR1 is LNHDA and CDR2 SQIVND (reference sequence). The CDR3 DNA reads TGTGCCAGTAGAACAAAACCACAGGGGGAAACCTACGAGCAGTACTTC. Translation: CASRTKPQGETYEQYF.

By sample fraction, this clonotype is large. The chain employs TRBV6-6 and TRBJ1-2; D may be TRBD1 (6 bases). This CDR3 is 14 amino acids long. The germline CDR1 and CDR2 sequences are MNHNY and SVGAGI (reference sequence). V dropped 6 bases and J dropped 2 bases, with 13 bases sitting between them. CDR3 protein: CASRGTGTNYGYTF. The CDR3 DNA sequence: TGTGCCAGCAGGGGAACAGGGACCAACTATGGCTACACCTTC.

The chain is built from TRBV30 and TRBJ2-5; a weak D match, TRBD2 (5 bases). The CDR3 extends over 13 amino acids. CDR1 and CDR2 (germline): GTSNPN, SVGIG (reference sequence). The V and J ends lost 3 bases and 1 base respectively, with 9 bases between them. CDR3 loop: CAWRGEPQETQYF. The CDR3 DNA follows: TGTGCCTGGAGGGGAGAACCCCAAGAGACCCAGTACTTC.

CDR3 DNA sequence: TGTGCCAGCAGTCTTCCCGTGGGTAATGGGTACGAGCAGTACTTC. Its translation is CASSLPVGNGYEQYF. This chain links TRBV28 with TRBJ2-7; D is undetermined. The CDR3 contains 15 residues. The ends were cut back, 5 bases at V and 4 bases at J, with 18 bases in the middle. The germline V gene encodes CDR1 MDHEN and CDR2 SYDVKM. The whole variable domain, remainder taken from reference TRBV28 and TRBJ2-7, is DVKVTQSSRYLVKRTGEKVFLECVQDMDHENMFWYRQDPGLGLRLIYFSYDVKMKEKGDIPEGYSVSREKKERFSLILESASTNQTSMYLCASSLPVGNGYEQYFGPGTRLTVT.

This clonotype is termed medium-sized (0.01 to 0.1%). The rearrangement uses TRBV20-1 and TRBJ1-4; possibly TRBD1 for D (5 bases). Germline V gene lookup returns CDR1 DFQATT and CDR2 SNEGSKA (reference sequence). V lost 6 bases, J lost 4 bases, and 18 bases lay in between. The CDR3 is 15 amino acids. CDR3 amino acids: CSAVDPGRSNEKLFF. The DNA of the CDR3 is TGCAGTGCCGTCGATCCGGGACGGAGTAATGAAAAACTGTTTTTT.

A few counts support this clonotype. The chain joins TRBV5-1 to TRBJ2-7; TRBD1 might be the D (6 bases). V gave up 0 bases and J gave up 5 bases, with 15 bases separating them. Per the germline V gene, CDR1 is SGHRS and CDR2 is YFSETQ. The CDR3 length is 15 residues. The CDR3 loop reads CASSLATARGHEQYF. The DNA for the CDR3 is TGCGCCAGCAGCTTGGCCACGGCCAGGGGCCACGAGCAGTACTTC. Full variable domain (rest looked up from reference TRBV5-1 and TRBJ2-7): KAGVTQTPRYLIKTRGQQVTLSCSPISGHRSVSWYQQTPGQGLQFLFEYFSETQRNKGNFPGRFSGRQFSNSRSEMNVSTLELGDSALYLCASSLATARGHEQYFGPGTRLTVT.

The rearrangement uses TRBV7-6 and TRBJ1-5; D perhaps matches TRBD1 (6 bases). The germline V gene encodes CDR1 SGHVS and CDR2 FNYEAQ. Deletions cut 1 base from V and 3 bases from J, with 13 bases between. The CDR3 totals 16 residues. The chain's CDR3 is CASSLEGGGPNQPQHF. The CDR3 DNA sequence: TGTGCCAGCAGCTTAGAGGGAGGGGGGCCCAATCAGCCCCAGCATTTT. The variable domain in full, completed from reference TRBV7-6 and TRBJ1-5, reads GAGVSQSPRYKVTKRGQDVALRCDPISGHVSLYWYRQALGQGPEFLTYFNYEAQQDKSGLPNDRFSAERPEGSISTLTIQRTEQRDSAMYRCASSLEGGGPNQPQHFGDGTRLSIL.

By frequency in the sample, this clonotype is large. The gene calls are TRBV6-1 and TRBJ1-2; D call uncertain. This CDR3 spans 15 amino acids. Trimming stripped 1 base from V and 0 bases from J, with 9 bases between. From germline, CDR1 is MNHNS and CDR2 SASEGT. The CDR3 DNA follows: TGTGCCAGCAGTGAAGGGACGGCTACTAACTATGGCTACACCTTC. Protein product: CASSEGTATNYGYTF.

J is TRBJ2-7 and V is TRBV15; D gene unclear. CDR1 and CDR2 (germline): LNHNV, YYDKDF (reference sequence). Trimming left V 1 base short and J 3 bases short, with 4 bases between. The CDR3 covers 12 residues. The CDR3 DNA follows: TGTGCCACCAGCAGAGGCGTCTACGAGCAGTACTTC. Translating it yields CATSRGVYEQYF.

V gene TRBV30 combines with J gene TRBJ2-1; 9 bases fit TRBD2. The CDR3 sequence is 15 residues long. With 4 bases clipped from V and 8 bases from J, the junction kept 12 bases outside the gene matches. Germline loops: CDR1 GTSNPN, CDR2 SVGIG (reference sequence). The CDR3 DNA follows: TGTGCCTGGAAAGCTAGCGGGAAACTTGGTGATGAGCAGTTCTTC. It yields the protein CAWKASGKLGDEQFF.

There are a few counts of this clonotype. DNA of the CDR3: TGTGCCTGGAAATTCGGGGGGCGCGGGGACACTGAAGCTTTCTTT. The encoded protein is CAWKFGGRGDTEAFF. J is TRBJ1-1 and V is TRBV30, with D maybe TRBD1 (6 bases). Germline V gene sequence: CDR1 GTSNPN, CDR2 SVGIG (reference sequence). V was cut by 4 bases and J by 3 bases, with 18 bases left in between. There are 15 residues in the CDR3.

This clonotype has only a few counts. The rearrangement uses TRBV10-3 and TRBJ1-1, with no clear D. Germline V gene sequence: CDR1 ENHRY, CDR2 SYGVKD. The CDR3 runs 13 residues. Trimming stripped 2 bases from V and 3 bases from J, with 7 bases between. This CDR3 reads CAISEESYTEAFF. Written as DNA, the CDR3 is TGTGCCATCAGTGAGGAAAGTTACACTGAAGCTTTCTTT.

This clonotype was detected only a few times. The chain recombines TRBV5-1 with TRBJ1-2, with a weak D call TRBD1 (6 bases). The germline V and J ends were trimmed by 6 bases and 7 bases, with 19 bases remaining between them. Per the germline V gene, CDR1 is SGHRS and CDR2 is YFSETQ. This CDR3 is built from 14 residues. The CDR3 coding sequence is TGCGCCAGCACCCTCGATTGGGGGCGCCCTGGCTACACCTTC. The encoded protein is CASTLDWGRPGYTF.

By proportion, this clonotype is large (0.1 to 1%). The chain recombines TRBV29-1 with TRBJ2-2; either TRBD1 or TRBD2 may fit D (6 bases each). The CDR3 length is 14 residues. Germline V gives CDR1 SQVTM, CDR2 ANQGSEA. Trimming stripped 4 bases from V and 6 bases from J, with 15 bases between. The CDR3 is CSVAVGGRAGELFF. The CDR3 DNA reads as TGCAGCGTTGCTGTAGGGGGGCGGGCCGGGGAGCTGTTTTTT.

V and J are TRBV20-1 and TRBJ2-7; D is possibly TRBD2 (6 bases). The V and J ends lost 3 bases and 7 bases respectively, with 25 bases between them. Germline values: CDR1 DFQATT, CDR2 SNEGSKA (reference sequence). The CDR3 totals 16 residues. CDR3 residues: CSASKIVGSRSGEQYF. The CDR3 region has the DNA TGCAGTGCTAGTAAGATCGTCGGGAGTAGATCGGGAGAGCAGTACTTC.

This chain links TRBV11-2 with TRBJ2-1; 8 nucleotides line up with TRBD2. The germline V gene encodes CDR1 SGHAT and CDR2 FQNNGV. The J segment lost 4 bases and the V segment lost 4 bases, leaving 6 bases of the junction unmatched. This CDR3 spans 15 amino acids. CDR3 in DNA: TGTGCCAGCAGCTCCTTAGCGGGGAAATACAATGAGCAGTTCTTC. It yields the protein CASSSLAGKYNEQFF.

This clonotype showed up just a few times. The chain links TRBV5-4 to TRBJ2-2; D unclear. The V gene's germline CDR1 is SGHNT and CDR2 YYREEE (reference sequence). This CDR3 contains 12 residues. Trimming removed 1 base at V and 8 bases at J, with 6 bases between. Written as DNA, the CDR3 is TGTGCCAGCAGCTTGTTGGTGGGGGAGCTGTTTTTT. Translation gives CASSLLVGELFF.

This chain joins TRBV5-1 and TRBJ1-1, with no clear D. CDR3 size: 15 residues. In germline, CDR1 is SGHRS, CDR2 YFSETQ. Trimming shortened V by 4 bases and J by 0 bases, and 13 bases separated the two germline ends. The CDR3, as DNA: TGCGCCAGCAGCATCTTATTCGGAATGAACACTGAAGCTTTCTTT. Amino acid sequence: CASSILFGMNTEAFF.

The genes are TRBV7-9 and TRBJ1-4; no clear D gene. Trimming stripped 11 bases from V and 6 bases from J, with 13 bases between. Germline CDR1 and CDR2: SEHNR and FQNEAQ (reference sequence). This CDR3 has 12 residues. DNA of the CDR3: TGTGCCGCAGGTCAGGACCATGAAAAACTGTTTTTT. As protein: CAAGQDHEKLFF.

The rearrangement joins TRBV2 to TRBJ2-2; D call uncertain. The CDR3 runs to 15 residues. Trimming removed 7 bases at V and 0 bases at J, with 12 bases between. Germline loops: CDR1 SNHLY, CDR2 FYNNEI. This CDR3 reads CASNTRVTNTGELFF. The CDR3 coding sequence is TGTGCCAGCAATACACGGGTTACGAACACCGGGGAGCTGTTTTTT.

The chain combines TRBV29-1 with TRBJ2-1, with 12 bases identical to TRBD2. V shed 8 bases, J shed 3 bases, and the junction held 5 bases outside the gene matches. Germline V lookup: CDR1 SQVTM, CDR2 ANQGSEA. This CDR3 has 14 amino acids. The CDR3 region is CSLAGGELYNEQFF. As DNA, the CDR3 is TGCAGCCTAGCGGGAGGGGAACTCTACAATGAGCAGTTCTTC.

The J gene is TRBJ2-3, the V gene TRBV27; D remains ambiguous. Trimming left V 5 bases short and J 1 base short, with 10 bases between. This CDR3 has 14 residues. From germline, CDR1 is MNHEY and CDR2 SMNVEV (reference sequence). For the CDR3, the DNA is TGTGCCAGCAGTATCGGTCCTCGCACAGATACGCAGTATTTT. This sequence encodes CASSIGPRTDTQYF.

J is TRBJ2-5 and V is TRBV29-1; D is unresolved. The CDR3 runs to 15 residues. Germline V gives CDR1 SQVTM, CDR2 ANQGSEA. The germline V and J ends were trimmed by 6 bases and 5 bases, with 22 bases remaining between them. CDR3 region: CSVTNPSGTGETQYF. In DNA form, the CDR3 reads TGCAGCGTAACCAATCCGTCTGGAACCGGGGAGACCCAGTACTTC.